This T cell receptor beta chain comes out of a study of T cells after yellow fever vaccination. Deletions cut 0 bases from V and 0 bases from J, with 9 bases between. This CDR3 is built from 15 residues. Per germline, CDR1 LGHNA and CDR2 YNFKEQ. TCRdb independently ran MiXCR on the 5' RACE reads; one entry per CDR3 protein. Of under 400,000 distinct CDR3 sequences listed, around 12% were seen once; the top ten hold approximately 3.4%. The source of this sequence is a young man who received the YFV17D yellow fever vaccine. Sequenced here: CD4+ T cells sorted from PBMCs, sampled 15 days after the yellow fever booster vaccination. This chain connects TRBV4-2 to TRBJ2-7, with D uncertain. The CDR3 is CASSQDHDTSYEQYF. The CDR3 DNA sequence: TGTGCCAGCAGCCAAGATCACGACACCTCCTACGAGCAGTACTTC.